Below, 30 T cell receptor beta chains from the same sample are listed, as sequenced in a study of neurological immune-mediated disorders (dated by TCRdb to between 2019 and 2020). Preparation of the library involved 5' RACE. The reads were generated on an Illumina HiSeq 2500. TCRdb reprocessing: public reads trimmed at Q25 with fastp, clones called with MiXCR, in-frame beta chains kept. CDR3 protein sequences are deduplicated, and each keeps its most common genes and DNA. The sample profile shows 85,000 to 90,000 distinct CDR3 sequences; 3.5% of them were found once. The leading ten clones occupy just under 3% of the sample. Sequencing used PBMCs. These receptor sequences come from a woman aged 45 to 65 with multiple sclerosis.

This clonotype was detected many times. This rearrangement joins TRBV6-1 to TRBJ2-7; 10 bases are shared with TRBD2. This CDR3 region has 13 residues. Germline CDR1 and CDR2: MNHNS and SASEGT. V was pared by 6 bases and J by 3 bases, with 2 bases of the junction left unmatched. This chain's CDR3 is CASRLAGFYEQYF. Here the CDR3 DNA reads TGTGCCAGCAGACTAGCGGGGTTCTACGAGCAGTACTTC.

This clonotype was seen at least ten times. The rearrangement joins TRBV5-1 to TRBJ2-1; 7 bases match TRBD2. The V gene's germline CDR1 is SGHRS and CDR2 YFSETQ. This CDR3 has 13 residues. The V gene end was trimmed by 4 bases and the J gene end by 7 bases; junction bases not matched to a gene: 5. Here the CDR3 reads CASSNRLANEQFF. DNA for the CDR3: TGCGCCAGCAGCAACCGACTAGCTAATGAGCAGTTCTTC.

This clonotype was counted between two and nine times. The chain employs TRBV2 and TRBJ1-6; D is ambiguous. The germline V gene has CDR1 SNHLY and CDR2 FYNNEI. The CDR3 is made up of 14 amino acids. DNA of the CDR3: TGTGCTAGTTGCCAGAGCTCCTATAATTCACCCCTCCACTTT. It codes for CASCQSSYNSPLHF. Variable domain in full (rest from reference TRBV2 and TRBJ1-6): EPEVTQTPSHQVTQMGQEVILRCVPISNHLYFYWYRQILGQKVEFLVSFYNNEISEKSEIFDDQFSVERPDGSNFTLKIRSTKLEDSAMYFCASCQSSYNSPLHFGNGTRLTVT.

In this sample, this clonotype turned up many times. DNA of the CDR3: TGCGCCAGCAGCCAGAACTCCGGGACTAGCGGGGGGGTCAACATTCAGTACTTC. Translating gives CASSQNSGTSGGVNIQYF. The chain links TRBV4-1 to TRBJ2-4; 16 nucleotides line up with TRBD2. Germline V gives CDR1 MGHRA, CDR2 YSYEKL. The CDR3 covers 18 residues. The V and J ends lost 3 bases and 7 bases, in that order; junction bases with no gene match: 9.

In this sample, this clonotype turned up many times. This chain joins TRBV20-1 and TRBJ2-5; D gene unclear. Germline CDR1 is DFQATT and CDR2 is SNEGSKA (reference sequence). V lost 1 base and J lost 2, with 11 bases in between. CDR3 length: 14 amino acids. CDR3 in DNA: TGCAGTGCTAGAGGTCCCAGCATGCAAGAGACCCAGTACTTC. It encodes CSARGPSMQETQYF.

This clonotype showed up many times. This sequence joins TRBV5-1 and TRBJ2-3; D is uncertain. The germline CDR1 and CDR2 sequences are SGHRS and YFSETQ. Trimming took 1 base from V and 3 from J, leaving 15 bases between them. This CDR3 is built from 16 residues. In DNA form, the CDR3 reads TGCGCCAGCAGCTTGAGTTCCAACCCCAGGACAGATACGCAGTATTTT. Amino acids: CASSLSSNPRTDTQYF.

This clonotype was observed at least ten times. The chain links TRBV7-9 to TRBJ1-1; 9 bases match TRBD1. The CDR3 is 15 amino acids. Germline V gene lookup returns CDR1 SEHNR and CDR2 FQNEAQ (reference sequence). V gave up 3 bases and J gave up 6 bases; unmatched junction bases: 8. DNA of the CDR3: TGTGCCAGCAGCTTCATCGACAGGGGGGGCGCTGAAGCTTTCTTT. Its translation is CASSFIDRGGAEAFF.

Ten or more counts support this clonotype. V and J are TRBV7-2 and TRBJ1-5; D gene ambiguous. The germline V gene encodes CDR1 SGHTA and CDR2 FQGNSA. The length of the CDR3 is 16 residues. V dropped 1 base and J dropped 0 bases, with 10 bases sitting between them. Here the CDR3 DNA reads TGTGCCAGCAGCTTAGTTGGTGGATATAGCAATCAGCCCCAGCATTTT. This encodes CASSLVGGYSNQPQHF.

There are many counts of this clonotype. The gene calls are TRBV4-2 and TRBJ2-1; 8 nucleotides match TRBD2. Trimming at V came to 1 base and at J to 7 bases, leaving 9 bases not matched to a gene. Germline V gene data show CDR1 as LGHNA and CDR2 as YNFKEQ. This CDR3 region has 16 residues. The CDR3 DNA is TGTGCCAGCAGCCAAGGTGGCGGGGGGAAGGGAAATGAGCAGTTCTTC. Amino acid sequence: CASSQGGGGKGNEQFF.

This clonotype was recorded many times. The chain combines TRBV7-2 with TRBJ1-2; D is unresolved. Looked up from germline, CDR1 is SGHTA and CDR2 is FQGNSA. Trimming took 3 bases from V and 3 from J, leaving 11 bases between them. This CDR3 is built from 14 residues. The CDR3 DNA reads as TGTGCCAGCAGCTTGGCAGGAGAAGACTATGGCTACACCTTC. Residues: CASSLAGEDYGYTF.

Ten or more counts support this clonotype. The V and J genes are TRBV7-2 and TRBJ2-2; 9 bases agree with TRBD2. J was trimmed by 4 bases and V by 3 bases; bases with no gene match: 15. This CDR3 comprises 19 residues. CDR1 is SGHTA and CDR2 is FQGNSA in the germline V gene. The CDR3 DNA sequence: TGTGCCAGCAGCTTTCCTCTAAAGGGTATAGCGGGGGTCACCGGGGAGCTGTTTTTT. Its protein product is CASSFPLKGIAGVTGELFF.

This clonotype was counted ten times or more. The CDR3 spells CASSQDSLGQGMHTQYF. The CDR3 nucleotides are TGCGCCAGCAGCCAAGATTCTTTAGGACAGGGTATGCATACGCAGTATTTT. The V and J genes are TRBV4-3 and TRBJ2-3, with 8 positions matching TRBD1. The CDR3 runs 17 residues. Germline V gives CDR1 LGHNA, CDR2 YSLEER. V lost 0 bases and J lost 7; bases outside the gene matches: 12.

This clonotype was recorded at least ten times. The rearrangement joins TRBV5-5 to TRBJ1-1; TRBD1 might be the D (6 bases). The ends were cut back, 6 bases at V and 0 bases at J, with 12 bases in the middle. Germline CDR1 and CDR2: SGHKS and YYEKEE (reference sequence). This CDR3 has 14 amino acids. CDR3: CASMGGAMNTEAFF. CDR3 nucleotide sequence: TGTGCCAGCATGGGGGGGGCGATGAACACTGAAGCTTTCTTT.

In this sample, this clonotype turned up many times. The V and J genes are TRBV3-1 and TRBJ2-2, with 9 bases lining up with TRBD1. The length of the CDR3 is 19 residues. V gave up 4 bases and J gave up 1 base; unmatched junction bases: 13. The germline CDR1 and CDR2 sequences are LGHDT and YNNKEL (reference sequence). CDR3 residues: CASSLGTGPSVGNTGELFF. In nucleotides, the CDR3 is TGTGCCAGCAGCCTCGGGACAGGGCCCTCGGTTGGGAACACCGGGGAGCTGTTTTTT.

Many counts were recorded for this clonotype. V is TRBV5-6 and J is TRBJ2-1; D is perhaps TRBD2 (5 bases). The germline gives CDR1 SGHDT, CDR2 YYEEEE. CDR3 length: 16 amino acids. V was pared by 4 bases and J by 2 bases, with 16 bases between. Written as DNA, the CDR3 is TGTGCCAGCAGCCCCGAGGGCAGGTTTCCCTACAATGAGCAGTTCTTC. It translates to CASSPEGRFPYNEQFF.

In its sample, this clonotype was seen many times. V is TRBV6-1 and J is TRBJ2-2; D remains unclear. Germline-derived CDR1 and CDR2 are MNHNS and SASEGT. The CDR3 loop spans 15 amino acids. Deletions cut 6 bases from V and 2 bases from J, with 13 bases between. This chain's CDR3 is CASSQVAPNTGELFF. DNA of the CDR3: TGTGCCAGCAGCCAGGTGGCACCTAACACCGGGGAGCTGTTTTTT.

There are many counts of this clonotype. The chain carries TRBV20-1 and TRBJ1-5; D ambiguous. V lost 2 bases and J lost 5, with 10 bases in between. The CDR3 length is 13 residues. Germline V gene lookup returns CDR1 DFQATT and CDR2 SNEGSKA (reference sequence). The CDR3 here is CSARLSGDQPQHF. CDR3 DNA sequence: TGCAGTGCTAGATTATCCGGTGATCAGCCCCAGCATTTT.

Many counts were recorded for this clonotype. The chain links TRBV7-9 to TRBJ2-7; TRBD1 matches at 10 bases. The CDR3 runs 15 residues. The trim removed 2 bases at V and 4 bases at J, leaving 5 bases unmatched. Germline CDR1 is SEHNR and CDR2 is FQNEAQ (reference sequence). CDR3 loop: CASSLLGQGGYEQYF. Here the CDR3 DNA reads TGTGCCAGCAGCTTATTAGGACAGGGGGGATACGAGCAGTACTTC.

The chain couples TRBV5-1 to TRBJ2-1; 11 nucleotides agree with TRBD2. In germline, CDR1 is SGHRS, CDR2 YFSETQ. V shed 1 base and J 4 bases; nucleotides not matched to a gene: 7. The CDR3 runs to 17 residues. DNA for the CDR3: TGCGCCAGCAGCTTGAGGATAGCGGGGGGGCTTTACAATGAGCAGTTCTTC. It yields the protein CASSLRIAGGLYNEQFF.

This clonotype has at least ten counts. The chain recombines TRBV20-1 with TRBJ2-2; D gene uncertain. This CDR3 contains 14 residues. V dropped 5 bases and J dropped 8 bases, with 18 bases sitting between them. Germline assignment: CDR1 DFQATT and CDR2 SNEGSKA (reference sequence). CDR3 in amino acids: CSAPHVSAPGELFF. In nucleotides, the CDR3 is TGCAGTGCTCCCCACGTGTCCGCCCCGGGGGAGCTGTTTTTT.

The table lists this clonotype with many counts. V gene TRBV4-2 combines with J gene TRBJ1-2, with 9 bases matching TRBD1. Germline lookup yields CDR1 LGHNA and CDR2 YNFKEQ. The CDR3 has 15 residues. V lost 4 bases to trimming and J lost 7 bases; unmatched junction nucleotides: 10. The CDR3 reads CASSRTTGGESGYTF. The CDR3 DNA reads TGTGCCAGCAGCCGGACTACAGGGGGCGAAAGTGGCTACACCTTC.

This clonotype was seen at least ten times. The rearrangement uses TRBV7-3 and TRBJ2-1, with 7 bases that match TRBD2. This CDR3 has 13 amino acids. V lost 2 bases and J lost 5; bases outside the gene matches: 0. Germline lookup yields CDR1 SGHTA and CDR2 FQGTGA. As DNA, the CDR3 is TGTGCCAGCAGCTTAGCGGGAGACAATGAGCAGTTCTTC. This encodes CASSLAGDNEQFF.

For this clonotype: The junction differs from germline at one of its ends, possibly a read error. CDR3 bases: TGCGCCAGCAATACCGGTTCGGGGGGAAAAACCATATATTTT. Translation gives CASNTGSGGKTIYF. The rearrangement links TRBV5-1 to TRBJ1-3; TRBD1 might be the D (5 bases). The CDR3 has 14 residues. Germline CDR1 and CDR2: SGHRS and YFSETQ.

This clonotype has at least ten counts. The J gene is TRBJ1-3, the V gene TRBV6-5; no definite D call. V shed 0 bases and J shed 1 base, with 16 bases lying between them. The CDR3 is 18 amino acids. Germline V gives CDR1 MNHEY, CDR2 SVGAGI. The CDR3 is CASSYSFIGDPSGNTIYF. CDR3 sequence (DNA): TGTGCCAGCAGTTACTCGTTTATAGGCGACCCTTCTGGAAACACCATATATTTT.

This clonotype was seen repeatedly, ten times or more. This may be a read error, as it is one base from a much larger clone. The V and J genes are TRBV7-9 and TRBJ2-7; D unresolved. From germline, CDR1 is SEHNR and CDR2 FQNEAQ (reference sequence). Trimming shortened V by 2 bases and J by 2 bases, and 4 bases separated the two germline ends. This CDR3 is built from 12 residues. As DNA, the CDR3 is TGTGCCAGCAGCTTATCCACCTACGAGCAGTACTTC. Amino acids: CASSLSTYEQYF.

The table lists this clonotype with many counts. The rearrangement joins TRBV5-1 to TRBJ2-5; D is unresolved. Trimming cost V 3 bases and J 5 bases, with 5 bases left between them. This CDR3 has 11 residues. Germline-derived CDR1 and CDR2 are SGHRS and YFSETQ. CDR3 sequence: CASSSAETQYF. DNA for the CDR3: TGCGCCAGCAGCTCGGCCGAGACCCAGTACTTC.

Ten or more counts support this clonotype. The chain has TRBV20-1 and TRBJ2-1; the D is unclear. Trimming left V 1 base short and J 10 bases short, with 11 bases between. The CDR3 contains 12 residues. Germline CDR1 is DFQATT and CDR2 is SNEGSKA (reference sequence). The CDR3 here is CSARGPAGEQFF. CDR3 coding DNA: TGCAGTGCTAGAGGTCCGGCTGGCGAGCAGTTCTTC.

This clonotype occurred many times. The chain couples TRBV12-3 or TRBV12-4 to TRBJ2-6, with 7 bases aligning to TRBD1. The CDR3 is 16 residues long. Trimming took 6 bases from V and 0 from J; bases not matched to a gene: 5. The CDR3 region has the DNA TGTGCCAGCAGCCGGGACAGCTTCTCTGGGGCCAACGTCCTGACTTTC. It encodes CASSRDSFSGANVLTF.

This clonotype was recorded a few times. A clone one base away is much larger, so this may be a read error. This chain uses TRBV7-9 with TRBJ2-1; D is undetermined. From germline, CDR1 is SEHNR and CDR2 FQNEAQ (reference sequence). There are 15 residues in the CDR3. V lost 3 bases and J 7 bases, leaving 16 bases between the germline ends. CDR3 sequence: CASSLGKGRWNEQFF. The CDR3 DNA reads as TGTGCCAGCAGCTTGGGAAAGGGTAGGTGGAATGAGCAGTTCTTC.

This clonotype was picked up many times. The chain uses TRBV5-1 and TRBJ2-7, with 12 nucleotides matching TRBD2. J was trimmed by 2 bases and V by 4 bases; bases with no gene match: 4. The CDR3 extends over 15 amino acids. Per germline, CDR1 SGHRS and CDR2 YFSETQ. CDR3 nucleotides: TGCGCCAGCAGCATACTAGCGGGGGGTCCCTACGAGCAGTACTTC. Its translation: CASSILAGGPYEQYF.